The clone carrying this T cell receptor (beta chain) was recorded once. Its target is unknown. Germline is not matched at one junction end, which may reflect a read error. The data originate from a study of vaccination effects on CD4 cells after COVID-19. Overall study: ViraFEST expansion of antigen-specific CD4+ T cells with viral peptide pools preceded sequencing. Post-vaccine sample collection fell at a median of 72 days after the second dose. PBMC cultures contained two million cells per well, 7.5 to 10 IU/ml IL-2 and around 9.3 ug/ml peptides.

Data came from immunoSEQ multiplex PCR; TCRdb stores just in-frame clones and leaves some out. The table lists about 45,000 clones, 72% of them singletons, with about 10% in the top ten. Following 10 days of culture, CD4+ T cells were isolated. Two doses of BNT162b2 or mRNA-1273 vaccine were administered to participants. The sequence was obtained from a human donor who received a COVID-19 vaccine. This material consisted of CD4+ T cells from PBMCs cultured without peptide, taken after COVID-19 vaccination.

The CDR3 nucleotides read TGTGCCAGCAGCGAAGTGGGGGCGCGGTACACCTTC. Encoded protein: CASSEVGARYTF. The chain couples TRBV6-1 to TRBJ1-2; tentative D call: TRBD1 (6 bases). Germline CDR1 is MNHNS and CDR2 is SASEGT. The CDR3 extends over 12 amino acids.